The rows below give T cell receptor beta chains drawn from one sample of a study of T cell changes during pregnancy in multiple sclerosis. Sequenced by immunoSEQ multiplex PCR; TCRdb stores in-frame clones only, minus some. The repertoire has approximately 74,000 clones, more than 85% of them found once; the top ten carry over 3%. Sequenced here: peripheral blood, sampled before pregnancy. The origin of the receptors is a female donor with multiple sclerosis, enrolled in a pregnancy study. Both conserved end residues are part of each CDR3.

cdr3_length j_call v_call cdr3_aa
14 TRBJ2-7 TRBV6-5 CASSYVAGSYEQYF
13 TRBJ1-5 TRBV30 CAWSPREAQPQHF
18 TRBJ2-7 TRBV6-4 CASRPLEGGRGPSYEQYF
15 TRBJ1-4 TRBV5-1 CASSTWTAGNEKLFF
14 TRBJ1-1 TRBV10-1 CASSLDLGGTEAFF
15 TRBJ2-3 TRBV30 CAWSYMASGTDTQYF
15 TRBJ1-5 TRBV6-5 CASSLNRGGGQPQHF
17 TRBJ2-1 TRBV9 CASSHSSDRVWKNEQFF
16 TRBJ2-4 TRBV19 CASSRGQAGAKNIQYF
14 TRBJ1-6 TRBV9 CASSPGDRNSPLHF
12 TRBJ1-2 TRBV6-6 CASTAAGYGYTF
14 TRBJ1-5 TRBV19 CASKTVVGNQPQHF
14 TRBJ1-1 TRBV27 CASRIREQGAEAFF
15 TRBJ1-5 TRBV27 CASSLQGRGNQPQHF
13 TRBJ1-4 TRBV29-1 CSVKGQGHEKLFF
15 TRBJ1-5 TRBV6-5 CASSPSGVRNQPQHF
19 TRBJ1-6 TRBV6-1 CASSERSIRGQGGNSPLHF
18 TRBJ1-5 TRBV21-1 CASSPPDRGNLSNQPQHF
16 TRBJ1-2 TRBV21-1 CASPNINSHHNYGYTF
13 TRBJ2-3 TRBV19 CASRPGWESAQYF
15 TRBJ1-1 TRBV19 CASSLGGIPNTEAFF